The 16 T cell receptor beta chains listed next were all sequenced from one sample in a study of cytomegalovirus exposure and HLA in healthy donors. The PCR was carried out with 60 Vbeta primers and 13 Jbeta primers. Sequencing was performed with immunoSEQ multiplex PCR; in TCRdb, only in-frame clones are kept and a portion is missing. The sample comprises about 150,000 clones, around 9.6% of which are singletons, and 1.8% rests with the top ten. Input material: PBMCs. These receptors came from a male donor in good health and CMV-seronegative.

The chain uses TRBV4-3 and TRBJ2-3, with 8 bases that match TRBD2. The germline V gene encodes CDR1 LGHNA and CDR2 YSLEER. Trimming at V came to 4 bases and at J to 1 base, leaving 1 base not matched to a gene. CDR3 length equals 14 residues. CDR3 sequence reads: CASSPTSGTDTQYF. The DNA of the CDR3 is TGCGCCAGCAGCCCGACTAGCGGCACAGATACGCAGTATTTT.

This clone was seen a few times. V is TRBV2 and J is TRBJ2-2, with D tentatively TRBD2 (6 bases). The CDR3 contains 15 residues. The V and J ends lost 4 bases and 1 base respectively, with 10 bases between them. CDR1 and CDR2 (germline): SNHLY, FYNNEI. CDR3 sequence reads: CASSARRGNTGELFF. The CDR3 DNA reads as TGTGCCAGCAGTGCAAGGCGGGGGAACACCGGGGAGCTGTTTTTT.

The genes are TRBV28 and TRBJ2-3, with 8 bases matching TRBD2. The ends lost 6 bases at V and 0 bases at J; junction bases unmatched: 5. Germline CDR1 MDHEN, CDR2 SYDVKM. The CDR3 sequence is 15 residues long. As DNA, the CDR3 is TGTGCCAGCAGAAAAATAGCGGGAAGCACAGATACGCAGTATTTT. Translation gives CASRKIAGSTDTQYF. The variable domain in full, with the rest retrieved from reference TRBV28 and TRBJ2-3, is DVKVTQSSRYLVKRTGEKVFLECVQDMDHENMFWYRQDPGLGLRLIYFSYDVKMKEKGDIPEGYSVSREKKERFSLILESASTNQTSMYLCASRKIAGSTDTQYFGPGTRLTVL.

The chain employs TRBV4-1 and TRBJ1-6; TRBD1 matches at 9 bases. This CDR3 has 16 residues. Trimming removed 8 bases from V and 6 bases from J; junction bases left unmatched: 11. CDR1 is MGHRA and CDR2 is YSYEKL in the germline V gene. The CDR3 DNA follows: TGCGCCAGCCAATTCCGGGACAGGGATGGTAATTCACCCCTCCACTTT. Translated: CASQFRDRDGNSPLHF.

J is TRBJ2-7 and V is TRBV5-4, with D perhaps matching TRBD1 (6 bases). Trimming cost V 2 bases and J 3 bases, with 15 bases left between them. The CDR3 spans 15 residues. Germline CDR1 and CDR2: SGHNT and YYREEE (reference sequence). The DNA of the CDR3 is TGTGCCAGCAGCTTAGATCAAACAGGGCGCTACGAGCAGTACTTC. It is translated as CASSLDQTGRYEQYF.

V and J are TRBV11-2 and TRBJ2-3; D unresolved. This CDR3 is built from 15 residues. CDR1 and CDR2 (germline): SGHAT, FQNNGV. Trimming cost V 0 bases and J 6 bases, with 13 bases left between them. This CDR3 is CASSLDDVPGDTQYF. The CDR3 DNA is TGTGCCAGCAGCTTAGATGACGTCCCCGGGGATACGCAGTATTTT.

This chain connects TRBV5-1 to TRBJ1-5, with no clear D. Deletions cut 0 bases from V and 3 bases from J, with 7 bases between. The CDR3 has 14 amino acids. The germline gives CDR1 SGHRS, CDR2 YFSETQ. CDR3 amino acids: CASSLGSNNQPQHF. The CDR3 DNA follows: TGCGCCAGCAGCTTGGGTAGCAACAATCAGCCCCAGCATTTT.

This clone turned up a few times. The chain joins TRBV29-1 to TRBJ2-7; the match to TRBD1 covers 12 bases. There are 14 residues in the CDR3. The trim removed 4 bases at V and 4 bases at J, leaving 5 bases unmatched. CDR1 and CDR2 from the germline V gene are SQVTM and ANQGSEA. The CDR3 nucleotides are TGCAGCGTTGTGGGGACAGGGGGCGTTTACGAGCAGTACTTC. Translation: CSVVGTGGVYEQYF.

The genes are TRBV4-1 and TRBJ2-5; 10 nucleotides match TRBD2. J lost 7 bases, V lost 5 bases, and 13 bases had no gene match. The CDR3 contains 16 residues. Germline CDR1 MGHRA, CDR2 YSYEKL. CDR3 in amino acids: CASSTRLSGGVGTQYF. In DNA form, the CDR3 reads TGCGCCAGCAGCACCCGCCTAAGCGGGGGGGTCGGGACCCAGTACTTC.

This clone turned up a few times. The CDR3 sequence: CASSQPGTFDNQPQHF. The CDR3 DNA reads as TGCGCCAGCAGCCAACCCGGGACATTCGATAATCAGCCCCAGCATTTT. The rearrangement uses TRBV4-1 and TRBJ1-5, with D tentatively TRBD1 (6 bases). The length of the CDR3 is 16 residues. Between the trimmed V and J ends, which lost 2 bases and 4 bases, there was a span of 15 bases. The germline V gene encodes CDR1 MGHRA and CDR2 YSYEKL.

This clone has a handful of counts. V gene TRBV25-1 combines with J gene TRBJ1-2; D is possibly TRBD1 (5 bases). Germline CDR1 reads MGHDK; CDR2 reads SYGVNS. The length of the CDR3 is 17 residues. Trimming took off 6 bases at V and 8 bases at J, with 28 bases between the two ends. Here the CDR3 DNA reads TGTGCCAGCAGGGGCCTCAAGGGGTTGGGAGGGTTGGAAGGCTACACCTTC. Translated, it gives CASRGLKGLGGLEGYTF.

The rearrangement uses TRBV4-2 and TRBJ2-3; TRBD2 might be the D (5 bases). Germline V gene lookup returns CDR1 LGHNA and CDR2 YNFKEQ. The CDR3 is 20 residues long. With 1 base removed from V and 1 base from J, the gap between germline ends came to 24 bases. CDR3 DNA sequence: TGTGCCAGCAGCCAAGTTGTGACGGGAAGCCGTAACCTTGGCACAGATACGCAGTATTTT. Translating gives CASSQVVTGSRNLGTDTQYF.

The CDR3 loop reads CASSPTRQGMPPLHF. CDR3 in DNA: TGTGCCAGCTCGCCCACAAGACAGGGGATGCCACCCCTCCACTTT. V usage is TRBV18 and J usage is TRBJ1-6; 8 nucleotides match TRBD1. The CDR3 covers 15 residues. V gave up 6 bases and J gave up 11 bases; unmatched junction bases: 12. CDR1 is KGHSH and CDR2 is LQKENI in the germline V gene.

This chain connects TRBV5-6 to TRBJ1-5; a weak D match, TRBD1 (5 bases). Trimming stripped 4 bases from V and 7 bases from J, with 18 bases between. The CDR3 totals 15 residues. Germline values: CDR1 SGHDT, CDR2 YYEEEE. The CDR3 here is CASSLRSGGGQPQHF. CDR3 nucleotides: TGTGCCAGCAGCCTACGTAGCGGGGGTGGCCAGCCCCAGCATTTT.

The rearrangement links TRBV11-1 to TRBJ2-5; 10 bases match TRBD1. The CDR3 loop spans 15 amino acids. Germline CDR1 SGHAT, CDR2 FQDESV (reference sequence). Unmatched junction bases numbered 6, after V lost 3 bases and J lost 5 bases. The CDR3 region has the DNA TGTGCCAGCAGCTTTGTCGGGACAGGGGATGAGACCCAGTACTTC. Its translation: CASSFVGTGDETQYF.

The rearrangement links TRBV28 to TRBJ1-2; D is possibly TRBD1 (5 bases). The ends were cut back, 7 bases at V and 0 bases at J, with 9 bases in the middle. This CDR3 spans 13 amino acids. CDR1 and CDR2 (germline): MDHEN, SYDVKM. CDR3 in DNA: TGTGCCAGCACCATAGGGGCTAACTATGGCTACACCTTC. It yields the protein CASTIGANYGYTF.